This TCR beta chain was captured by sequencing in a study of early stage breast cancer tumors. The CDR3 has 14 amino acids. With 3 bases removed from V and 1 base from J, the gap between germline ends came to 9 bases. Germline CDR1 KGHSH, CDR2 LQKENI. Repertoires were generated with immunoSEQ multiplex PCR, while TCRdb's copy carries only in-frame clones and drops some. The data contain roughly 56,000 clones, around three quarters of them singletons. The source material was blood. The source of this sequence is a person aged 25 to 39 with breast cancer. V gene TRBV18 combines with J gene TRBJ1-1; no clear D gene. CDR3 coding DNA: TGTGCCAGCTCACCCCAAGTAGCGAACACTGAAGCTTTCTTT. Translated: CASSPQVANTEAFF.